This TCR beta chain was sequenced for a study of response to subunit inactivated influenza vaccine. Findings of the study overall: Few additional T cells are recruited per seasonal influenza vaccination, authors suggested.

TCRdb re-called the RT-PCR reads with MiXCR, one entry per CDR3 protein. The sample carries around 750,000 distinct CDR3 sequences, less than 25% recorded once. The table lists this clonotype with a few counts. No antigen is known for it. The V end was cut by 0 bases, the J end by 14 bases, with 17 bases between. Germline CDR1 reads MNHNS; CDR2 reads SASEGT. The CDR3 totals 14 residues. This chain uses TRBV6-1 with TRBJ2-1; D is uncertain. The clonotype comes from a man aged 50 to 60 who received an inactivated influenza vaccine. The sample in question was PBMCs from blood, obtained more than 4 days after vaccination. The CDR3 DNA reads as TGTGCCAGCAGTGAAGCGATCAGGAATGCGCATAAGTTCTTC. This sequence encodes CASSEAIRNAHKFF.